A single sample gave rise to the 2 T cell receptor beta chains below, sequenced in a study of blood T cell repertoires in COVID-19. Sequenced by immunoSEQ multiplex PCR; TCRdb stores in-frame clones only, minus some. The table shows under 300,000 clones, with roughly nine tenths occurring only once. The sample consisted of peripheral blood. The receptors come from a man between 60 and 75 years old with acute or convalescent COVID-19.

This rearrangement joins TRBV5-1 to TRBJ1-1, with a possible D match to TRBD1 (5 bases). The V and J ends lost 4 bases and 4 bases respectively, with 14 bases between them. This CDR3 contains 14 residues. Germline V gene lookup returns CDR1 SGHRS and CDR2 YFSETQ. In DNA, the CDR3 is TGCGCCAGCAGCCCCTGGACGGGGGGCACTGAAGCTTTCTTT. It codes for CASSPWTGGTEAFF.

The rearrangement links TRBV27 to TRBJ2-1, with TRBD2 matching 16 bases. The V segment lost 3 bases and the J segment 2 bases; nucleotides outside the gene matches: 4. The germline V gene has CDR1 MNHEY and CDR2 SMNVEV (reference sequence). The CDR3 contains 18 residues. Here the CDR3 DNA reads TGTGCCAGCAGTTTCGGGACTAGCGGGAGGGCCGCCTACAATGAGCAGTTCTTC. This sequence encodes CASSFGTSGRAAYNEQFF.